This T cell receptor beta chain was captured by sequencing in a study of blood T cell repertoires in COVID-19. Study as a whole: Sample material is recorded as cDNA or gDNA derived from T cells, B-cell-depleted T cells, or PBMCs.

Germline V gene lookup returns CDR1 KGHDR and CDR2 SFDVKD. Germline trimming cut 9 bases from V and 7 bases from J; bases unmatched to any gene: 6. The CDR3 spans 13 residues. Libraries were prepared by immunoSEQ multiplex PCR; TCRdb keeps only in-frame clonotypes and omits some of them. The sample consists of approximately 280,000 clones, around 89% of them appearing once. The chain joins TRBV24-1 to TRBJ1-2; 11 nucleotides agree with TRBD1. Material: peripheral blood. The clonotype originates from a man aged 40-49 years with acute or convalescent COVID-19. The CDR3 DNA is TGTGCCACCCGGGGACAGGGGGTCGGTGGCTACACCTTC. This sequence encodes CATRGQGVGGYTF.